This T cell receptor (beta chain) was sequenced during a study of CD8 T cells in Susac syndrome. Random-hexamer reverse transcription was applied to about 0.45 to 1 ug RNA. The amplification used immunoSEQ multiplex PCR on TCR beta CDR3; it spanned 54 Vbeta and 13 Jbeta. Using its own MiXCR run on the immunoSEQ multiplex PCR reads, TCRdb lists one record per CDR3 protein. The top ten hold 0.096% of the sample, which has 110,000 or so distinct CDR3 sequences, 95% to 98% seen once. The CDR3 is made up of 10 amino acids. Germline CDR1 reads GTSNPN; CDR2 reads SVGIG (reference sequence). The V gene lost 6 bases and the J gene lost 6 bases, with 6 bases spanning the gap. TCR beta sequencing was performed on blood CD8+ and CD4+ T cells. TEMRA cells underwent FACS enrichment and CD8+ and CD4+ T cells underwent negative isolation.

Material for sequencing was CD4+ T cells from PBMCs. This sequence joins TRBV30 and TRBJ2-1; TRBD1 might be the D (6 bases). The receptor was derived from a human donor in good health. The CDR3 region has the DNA TGTGCCTGCAGGGGCAATGAGCAGTTCTTC. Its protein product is CACRGNEQFF.